This T cell receptor (beta chain) originates from a study of cytomegalovirus exposure and HLA in healthy donors. With regard to this clone: Antigen: not known.

Study conclusions and caveats: Within the approximately 130 validation repertoires, first-cohort TCR clusters tended to co-occur, according to a later analysis. Rare sequences made up most TCRs, while some public TCRs were found in many donors.

This table comes from immunoSEQ multiplex PCR, and its TCRdb copy is limited to in-frame clones, with some not included. This table holds 95,000 to 150,000 clones, roughly 90% found once. Sequenced material: PBMCs. The sequence came from a young woman in good health and CMV-seropositive.

CDR3 residues: CASSLDPGLYEQYF. Here the CDR3 DNA reads TGCGCCAGCAGCTTGGATCCGGGACTCTACGAGCAGTACTTC. The J gene is TRBJ2-7, the V gene TRBV5-1; possible D gene TRBD2, 6 bases. The CDR3 contains 14 residues. V dropped 0 bases and J dropped 3 bases, with 10 bases sitting between them. Germline assignment: CDR1 SGHRS and CDR2 YFSETQ.